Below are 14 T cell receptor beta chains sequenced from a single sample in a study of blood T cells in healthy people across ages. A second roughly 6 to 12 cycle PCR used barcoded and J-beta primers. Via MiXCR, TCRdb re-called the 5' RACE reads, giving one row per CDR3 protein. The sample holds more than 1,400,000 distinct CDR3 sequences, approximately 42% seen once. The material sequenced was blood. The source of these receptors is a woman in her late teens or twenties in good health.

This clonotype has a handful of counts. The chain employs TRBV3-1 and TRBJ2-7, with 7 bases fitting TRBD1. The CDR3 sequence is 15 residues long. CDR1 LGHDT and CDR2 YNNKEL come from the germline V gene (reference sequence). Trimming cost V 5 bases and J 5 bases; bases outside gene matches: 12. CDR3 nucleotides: TGTGCCAGCAGCTCGATCGCAGGGGGAAGGAACGAGCAGTACTTC. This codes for CASSSIAGGRNEQYF.

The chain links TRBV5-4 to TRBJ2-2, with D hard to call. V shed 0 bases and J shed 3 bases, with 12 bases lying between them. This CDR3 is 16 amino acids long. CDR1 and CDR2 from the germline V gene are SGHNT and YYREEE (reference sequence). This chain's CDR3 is CASSLALGADTGELFF. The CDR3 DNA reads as TGTGCCAGCAGCTTGGCGCTGGGTGCCGACACCGGGGAGCTGTTTTTT.

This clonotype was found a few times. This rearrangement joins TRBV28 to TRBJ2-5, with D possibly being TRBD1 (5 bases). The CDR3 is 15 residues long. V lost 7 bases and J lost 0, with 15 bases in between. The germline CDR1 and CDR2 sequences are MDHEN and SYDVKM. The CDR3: CASKVPGSYQETQYF. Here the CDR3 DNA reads TGTGCCAGCAAGGTTCCAGGGTCGTACCAAGAGACCCAGTACTTC. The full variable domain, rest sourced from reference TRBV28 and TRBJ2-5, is DVKVTQSSRYLVKRTGEKVFLECVQDMDHENMFWYRQDPGLGLRLIYFSYDVKMKEKGDIPEGYSVSREKKERFSLILESASTNQTSMYLCASKVPGSYQETQYFGPGTRLLVL.

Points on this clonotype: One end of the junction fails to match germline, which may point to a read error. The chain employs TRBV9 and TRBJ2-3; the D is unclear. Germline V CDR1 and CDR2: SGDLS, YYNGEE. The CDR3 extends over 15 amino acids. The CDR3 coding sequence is TGTGCCAGCAGCACATCGGGCCCGAGCACAGATACGCGGTATTTT. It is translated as CASSTSGPSTDTRYF.

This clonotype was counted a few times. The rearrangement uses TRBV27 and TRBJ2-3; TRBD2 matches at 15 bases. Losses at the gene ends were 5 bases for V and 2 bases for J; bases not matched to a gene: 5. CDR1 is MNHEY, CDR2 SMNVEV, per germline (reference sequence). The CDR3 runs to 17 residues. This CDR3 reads CASSQWTSGGATDTQYF. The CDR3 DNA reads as TGTGCCAGCAGTCAATGGACTAGCGGGGGGGCCACAGATACGCAGTATTTT.

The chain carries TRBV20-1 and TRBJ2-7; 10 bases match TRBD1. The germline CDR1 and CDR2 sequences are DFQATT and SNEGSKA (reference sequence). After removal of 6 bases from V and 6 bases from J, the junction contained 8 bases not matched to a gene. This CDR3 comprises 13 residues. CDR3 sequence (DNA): TGCAGTGCAGCGGGACAGGGGATTGGCGAGCAGTACTTC. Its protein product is CSAAGQGIGEQYF.

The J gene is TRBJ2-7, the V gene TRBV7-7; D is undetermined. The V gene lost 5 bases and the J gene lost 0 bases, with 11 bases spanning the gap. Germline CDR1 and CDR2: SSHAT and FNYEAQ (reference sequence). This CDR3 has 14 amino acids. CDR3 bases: TGTGCCAGCAGCCCGAAGCTGTCCTCCTACGAGCAGTACTTC. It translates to CASSPKLSSYEQYF.

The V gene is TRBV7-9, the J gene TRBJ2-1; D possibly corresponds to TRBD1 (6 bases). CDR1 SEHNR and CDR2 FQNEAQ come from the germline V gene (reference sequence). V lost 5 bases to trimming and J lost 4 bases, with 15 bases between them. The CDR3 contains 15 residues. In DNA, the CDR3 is TGTGCCAGCAGCCCCCAGGGGATACCTTACAATGAGCAGTTCTTC. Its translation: CASSPQGIPYNEQFF.

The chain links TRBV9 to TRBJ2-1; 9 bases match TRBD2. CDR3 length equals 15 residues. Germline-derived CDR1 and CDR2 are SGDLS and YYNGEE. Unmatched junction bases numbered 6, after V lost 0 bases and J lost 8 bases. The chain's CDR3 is CASSVVAGGPDEQFF. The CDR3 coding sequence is TGTGCCAGCAGCGTAGTGGCGGGGGGGCCTGATGAGCAGTTCTTC.

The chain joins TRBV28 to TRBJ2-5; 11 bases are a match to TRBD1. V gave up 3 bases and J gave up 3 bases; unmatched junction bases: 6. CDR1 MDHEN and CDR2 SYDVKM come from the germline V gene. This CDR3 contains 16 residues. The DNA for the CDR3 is TGTGCCAGCAGTTTTACCGGGGGACAGGGGGAAGAGACCCAGTACTTC. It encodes CASSFTGGQGEETQYF.

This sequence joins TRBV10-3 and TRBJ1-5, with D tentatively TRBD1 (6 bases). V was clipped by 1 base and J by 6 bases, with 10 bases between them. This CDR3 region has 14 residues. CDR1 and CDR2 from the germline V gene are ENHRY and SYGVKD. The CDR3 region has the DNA TGTGCCATCAGTGAGTTGGGGGCGACTCAGCCCCAGCATTTT. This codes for CAISELGATQPQHF.

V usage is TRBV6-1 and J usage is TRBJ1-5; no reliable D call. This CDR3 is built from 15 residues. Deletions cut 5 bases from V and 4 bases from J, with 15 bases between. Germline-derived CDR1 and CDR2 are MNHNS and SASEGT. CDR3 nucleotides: TGTGCCAGCAGTTCCGGGATGGACGGAAATCAGCCCCAGCATTTT. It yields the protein CASSSGMDGNQPQHF.

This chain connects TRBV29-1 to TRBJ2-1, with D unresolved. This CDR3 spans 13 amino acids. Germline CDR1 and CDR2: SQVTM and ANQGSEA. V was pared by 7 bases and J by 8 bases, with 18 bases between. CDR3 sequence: CSGRTALYDEQFF. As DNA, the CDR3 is TGCAGCGGAAGGACGGCCCTTTATGATGAGCAGTTCTTC.

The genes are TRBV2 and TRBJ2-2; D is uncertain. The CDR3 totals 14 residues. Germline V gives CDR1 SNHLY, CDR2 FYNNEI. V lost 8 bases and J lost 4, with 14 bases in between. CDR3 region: CASGDLTGTGELFF. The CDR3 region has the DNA TGTGCCAGCGGCGACCTCACGGGCACCGGGGAGCTGTTTTTT.